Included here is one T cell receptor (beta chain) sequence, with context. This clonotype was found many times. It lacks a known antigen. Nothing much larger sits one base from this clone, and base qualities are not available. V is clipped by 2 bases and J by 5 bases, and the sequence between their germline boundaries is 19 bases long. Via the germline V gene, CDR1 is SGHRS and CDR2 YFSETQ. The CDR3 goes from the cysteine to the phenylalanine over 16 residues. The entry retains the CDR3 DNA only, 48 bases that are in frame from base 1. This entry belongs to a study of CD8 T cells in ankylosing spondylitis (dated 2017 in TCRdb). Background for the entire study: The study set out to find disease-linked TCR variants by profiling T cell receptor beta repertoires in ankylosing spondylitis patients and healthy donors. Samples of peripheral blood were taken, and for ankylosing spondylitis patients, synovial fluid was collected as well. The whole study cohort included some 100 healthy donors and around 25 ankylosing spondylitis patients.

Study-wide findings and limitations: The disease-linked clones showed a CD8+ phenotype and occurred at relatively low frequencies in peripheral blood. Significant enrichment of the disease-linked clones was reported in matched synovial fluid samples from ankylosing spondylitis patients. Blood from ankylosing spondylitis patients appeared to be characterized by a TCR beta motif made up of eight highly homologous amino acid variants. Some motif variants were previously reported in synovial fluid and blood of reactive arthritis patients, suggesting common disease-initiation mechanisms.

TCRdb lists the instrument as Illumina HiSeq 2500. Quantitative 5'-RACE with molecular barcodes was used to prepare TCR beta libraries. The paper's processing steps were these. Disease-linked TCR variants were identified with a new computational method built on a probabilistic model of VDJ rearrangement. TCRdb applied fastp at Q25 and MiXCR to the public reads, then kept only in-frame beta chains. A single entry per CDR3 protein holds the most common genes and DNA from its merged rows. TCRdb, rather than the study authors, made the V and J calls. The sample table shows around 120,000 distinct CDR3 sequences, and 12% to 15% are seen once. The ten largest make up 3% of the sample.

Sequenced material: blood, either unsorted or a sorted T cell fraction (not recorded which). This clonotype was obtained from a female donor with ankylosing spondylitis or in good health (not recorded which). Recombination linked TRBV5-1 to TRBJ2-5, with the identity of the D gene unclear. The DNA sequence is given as TGCGCCAGCAGCTTAACCGGGCCAGTCCGGTTGGAGACCCAGTACTTC. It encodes CASSLTGPVRLETQYF.